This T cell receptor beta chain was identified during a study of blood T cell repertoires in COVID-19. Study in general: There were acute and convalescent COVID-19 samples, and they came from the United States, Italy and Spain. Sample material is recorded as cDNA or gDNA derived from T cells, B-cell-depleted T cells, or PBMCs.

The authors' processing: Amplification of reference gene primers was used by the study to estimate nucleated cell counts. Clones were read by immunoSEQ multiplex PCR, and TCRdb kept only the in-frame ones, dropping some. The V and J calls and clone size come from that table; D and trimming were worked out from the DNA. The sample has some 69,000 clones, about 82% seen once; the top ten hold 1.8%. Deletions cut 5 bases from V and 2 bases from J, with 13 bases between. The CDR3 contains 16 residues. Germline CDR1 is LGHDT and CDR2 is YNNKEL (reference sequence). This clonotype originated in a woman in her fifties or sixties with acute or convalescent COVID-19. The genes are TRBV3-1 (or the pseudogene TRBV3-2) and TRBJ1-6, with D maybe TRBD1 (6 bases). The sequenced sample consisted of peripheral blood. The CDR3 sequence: CASSDKDRTYNSPLHF. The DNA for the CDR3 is TGTGCCAGCAGCGATAAAGACAGGACCTATAATTCACCCCTCCACTTT.